This T cell receptor (beta chain) came from a study of T cells in Graves' hyperthyroidism and ophthalmopathy. This clonotype was recorded at least ten times. Lactation, pregnancy, other autoimmune disease or uncontrolled infection led to exclusion of patients. Orbital computed tomography and thyroid ultrasound, together with serum TRAb and thyroxine and clinical symptoms, were used for diagnoses. The PBMCs had their origin in more than 9.5 ml of fresh peripheral blood. This CDR3 is built from 15 residues. Trimming cost V 3 bases and J 1 base, with 13 bases left between them. Germline loops: CDR1 SGDLS, CDR2 YYNGEE. Using RNA transcripts as the source, TCR beta CDR3 regions were amplified. Using the HTBI primer set, a first-round RT-PCR was run on the TCR CDR3. TCRdb reanalysed the multiplex PCR reads using MiXCR and keeps one entry per CDR3 protein. The sample holds hundreds of thousands of distinct CDR3 sequences, roughly a third seen once.

The chain joins TRBV9 to TRBJ1-1; no clear D. The sequence was collected from a woman in her thirties or forties with Graves' hyperthyroidism. Sequenced: blood. This CDR3 reads CASSGSVPENTEAFF. The CDR3 DNA follows: TGTGCCAGCAGCGGGAGCGTTCCCGAGAACACTGAAGCTTTCTTT.